This entry lists 2 T cell receptor beta chains sequenced from one sample in a study of graft-versus-host responses after intestinal transplantation. TCRdb's table, derived via immunoSEQ multiplex PCR, lists solely in-frame clones and lacks some. Of just under 100,000 clones listed, approximately 92% are singletons. The specimen was PBMCs, collected about 460 days after intestinal transplant. Every receptor here comes from a human patient who received an intestinal transplant, so some T cells may come from the graft donor.

The chain has TRBV11-2 and TRBJ1-3; the match to TRBD1 covers 8 bases. Germline lookup yields CDR1 SGHAT and CDR2 FQNNGV. Trimming cost V 0 bases and J 4 bases; bases outside gene matches: 17. This CDR3 comprises 20 residues. CDR3 protein: CASSLERRRGQGASGNTIYF. Written as DNA, the CDR3 is TGTGCCAGCAGCTTAGAAAGGAGGAGGGGCCAGGGGGCATCAGGAAACACCATATATTTT.

This clone was observed a single time. This rearrangement joins TRBV7-2 to TRBJ1-2, with TRBD1 as a possible D gene (5 bases). The CDR3 length is 15 residues. V lost 2 bases to trimming and J lost 4 bases, with 14 bases between them. Germline V lookup: CDR1 SGHTA, CDR2 FQGNSA. DNA of the CDR3: TGTGCCAGCAGCTTAAAGGGGACGGACTCCTATGGCTACACCTTC. This sequence encodes CASSLKGTDSYGYTF.